These T cell receptor beta chains were read from a single sample in a study of immune heterogeneity within non-small cell lung tumors. TCRdb re-analysed the multiplex PCR reads in MiXCR, keeping a single row per CDR3 protein. The sample lists about 22,000 distinct CDR3 sequences, 27% occurring once. Sequences were obtained from lung tumor tissue. Receptor source: a man aged 40-49 years with non-small cell lung cancer. Both conserved end residues are part of each CDR3. D genes are given only for firm matches. Rows may omit the clone size; those that give it use once, few, many or a size class.

v_gene	d_gene	j_gene	abundance	CDR3aa	CDR3nt
TRBV6-1	NA	TRBJ1-5	medium-sized	CASMGNWGTNQPQHF	TGTGCCAGCATGGGGAATTGGGGCACCAATCAGCCCCAGCATTTT
TRBV10-3	NA	TRBJ2-1	many	CAIRSAGSDNEQFF	TGTGCCATCCGGTCCGCGGGATCCGACAATGAGCAGTTCTTC
TRBV30	TRBD1	TRBJ1-6	many	CAWSAGGGSSPLHF	TGTGCCTGGAGTGCAGGGGGCGGGAGTTCACCCCTCCACTTT
TRBV7-2	NA	TRBJ1-5	many	CASSLDWTPRLPQHF	TGTGCCAGCAGCTTAGATTGGACACCGAGGCTCCCCCAGCATTTT
TRBV10-1	NA	TRBJ2-2	NA	CASRQSDTGELFF	TGCGCTAGCAGGCAATCCGATACCGGGGAGCTGTTTTTT
TRBV19	TRBD1	TRBJ1-2	medium-sized	CASSISAGGGGYTF	TGTGCCAGTAGTATCTCGGCAGGGGGCGGTGGCTACACCTTC
TRBV13	TRBD1	TRBJ1-3	many	CASSPQTGPGNTIYF	TGTGCCAGCAGCCCCCAGACAGGGCCTGGAAACACCATATATTTT
TRBV7-9	NA	TRBJ1-2	many	CASSLRAYGYTF	TGTGCCAGCAGCTTAAGGGCCTATGGCTACACCTTC
TRBV6-1	NA	TRBJ2-6	few	CASSENSGANVLTF	TGTGCCAGCAGTGAAAATTCTGGGGCCAACGTCCTGACTTTC
TRBV9	TRBD2	TRBJ2-3	NA	CASPSLRVGSGRGTDTQYF	TGTGCCAGCCCGTCCCTGAGAGTTGGTAGCGGGAGGGGGACAGATACGCAGTATTTT
TRBV7-6	NA	TRBJ2-3	NA	CASIYAGHTQYF	TGTGCCAGCATCTATGCTGGACATACGCAGTATTTT
TRBV30	NA	TRBJ1-5	many	CAWSVWGDQPQHF	TGTGCCTGGAGTGTTTGGGGGGATCAGCCCCAGCATTTT
TRBV6-1	NA	TRBJ1-3	many	CASSGPPDGNTIYF	TGTGCCAGCAGTGGGCCCCCAGATGGAAACACCATATATTTT
TRBV7-2	NA	TRBJ2-3	NA	CASKTGVETDTQYF	TGTGCCAGCAAGACGGGAGTAGAGACAGATACGCAGTATTTT
TRBV20-1	NA	TRBJ1-4	few	CSAAPLGNKNEKLFF	TGCAGTGCTGCCCCACTGGGGAATAAGAATGAAAAACTGTTTTTT
TRBV30	TRBD2	TRBJ2-5	few	CAWSVRLAGGETQYF	TGTGCCTGGAGTGTACGTCTAGCGGGGGGGGAGACCCAGTACTTC
TRBV20-1	NA	TRBJ1-5	many	CSARTSGQPQHF	TGCAGTGCTAGAACCTCTGGTCAGCCCCAGCATTTT
TRBV6-1	TRBD1	TRBJ2-7	medium-sized	CASIRTGDYEQYF	TGTGCCAGCATAAGGACAGGAGACTACGAGCAGTACTTC
TRBV5-6	NA	TRBJ2-7	many	CASSLGSSGAEQYF	TGTGCCAGCAGCTTGGGGTCCTCGGGGGCCGAGCAGTACTTC
TRBV7-2	NA	TRBJ2-1	NA	CATTVSFYNEQFF	TGTGCCACGACGGTGTCGTTCTACAATGAGCAGTTCTTC
TRBV15	NA	TRBJ1-1	many	CATSINKNTEAFF	TGTGCCACCAGCATTAACAAGAACACTGAAGCTTTCTTT
TRBV19	NA	TRBJ1-5	many	CASSKTVHQPQHF	TGTGCCAGTAGTAAAACCGTCCATCAGCCCCAGCATTTT
TRBV19	NA	TRBJ2-5	few	CASSQQETQYF	TGTGCCAGTAGTCAACAAGAGACCCAGTACTTC
TRBV20-1	NA	TRBJ1-1	many	CRTSPDVFAGVTEAFF	TGCAGGACTAGCCCGGACGTATTTGCGGGGGTCACTGAAGCTTTCTTT
TRBV27	TRBD1	TRBJ2-7	medium-sized	CASKKGTGAYEQYF	TGTGCCAGCAAAAAAGGGACAGGGGCCTACGAGCAGTACTTC
TRBV5-1	NA	TRBJ1-6	NA	CASSFSWDSPLHF	TGCGCCAGCAGCTTCTCCTGGGATTCACCCCTCCACTTT
TRBV2	NA	TRBJ2-1	many	CASSEAPDYYYEQFF	TGTGCCAGCAGTGAAGCACCCGACTACTACTATGAGCAGTTCTTC
TRBV13	NA	TRBJ2-3	many	CASSLVAADTQYF	TGTGCCAGCAGCTTAGTAGCCGCGGATACGCAGTATTTT
TRBV7-2	TRBD2	TRBJ2-7	few	CASSLARLAGGSFYEQYF	TGTGCCAGCAGCTTAGCCCGACTAGCGGGAGGGTCATTCTACGAGCAGTACTTC
TRBV10-3	TRBD1	TRBJ1-2	many	CAITRQGKDGYTF	TGTGCCATCACTAGACAGGGTAAAGATGGCTACACCTTC
TRBV5-1	NA	TRBJ2-7	few	CASSSDGGSGFGEQYF	TGCGCCAGCAGCTCGGACGGGGGTTCCGGCTTTGGCGAGCAGTACTTC
TRBV19	TRBD2	TRBJ2-3	many	CASSRRDLLTSGRPEDTQYF	TGTGCCAGTAGTAGAAGGGACCTCCTGACTAGCGGGAGGCCGGAAGATACGCAGTATTTT
TRBV14	TRBD2	TRBJ2-1	many	CASSLDSGGLAGGGGEQFF	TGTGCCAGCAGTCTAGACTCCGGAGGACTAGCGGGGGGAGGTGGTGAGCAGTTCTTC
TRBV6-4	NA	TRBJ1-2	medium-sized	CATNRDLIHGYTF	TGTGCCACCAACAGGGACCTCATACATGGCTACACCTTC
TRBV7-3	NA	TRBJ1-6	NA	CASSLQYDSPLHF	TGTGCCAGCAGCTTACAATATGATTCACCCCTCCACTTT
TRBV7-9	NA	TRBJ2-2	NA	CASSHASRTNNGELFF	TGTGCCAGCAGCCATGCTAGCAGAACGAACAACGGGGAGCTGTTTTTT
TRBV25-1	TRBD2	TRBJ2-7	many	CASTQTGGEQYF	TGTGCCAGCACCCAAACGGGAGGCGAGCAGTACTTC
TRBV3-1	TRBD2	TRBJ2-2	few	CASSQGQGGRTGELFF	TGTGCCAGCAGCCAAGGGCAGGGAGGGCGAACCGGGGAGCTGTTTTTT
TRBV9	NA	TRBJ2-3	NA	CARSVGVGGPDTQYF	TGTGCCAGAAGCGTAGGTGTGGGAGGACCAGATACGCAGTATTTT
TRBV6-1	NA	TRBJ1-1	NA	CASNYKRGAGTEAFF	TGTGCCAGCAACTACAAAAGAGGGGCAGGAACTGAAGCTTTCTTT
TRBV2	NA	TRBJ1-6	many	CASSELGTQPSPLHF	TGTGCCAGCAGTGAATTGGGGACACAGCCTTCACCCCTCCACTTT
TRBV14	NA	TRBJ2-3	NA	CASSMWARGTDTQYF	TGTGCCAGCAGTATGTGGGCGCGGGGCACAGATACGCAGTATTTT
TRBV27	TRBD2	TRBJ2-5	many	CASSATSGRETQYF	TGTGCCAGCAGTGCGACTAGCGGGAGGGAGACCCAGTACTTC
TRBV20-1	NA	TRBJ2-3	few	CSASRRGRAVTDTQYF	TGCAGTGCTAGTCGTAGGGGGAGGGCCGTAACAGATACGCAGTATTTT
TRBV6-1	NA	TRBJ2-3	medium-sized	CASSEVVNTQYF	TGTGCCAGCAGTGAAGTGGTCAATACGCAGTATTTT